This TCR beta chain was captured by sequencing in a study of blood T cell repertoires in COVID-19. For the study at large: The origin of the acute and convalescent COVID-19 samples was the United States, Italy and Spain. In each case, the material was cDNA or gDNA derived from T cells, B-cell-depleted T cells, or PBMCs.

Authors' analysis steps: Counts of nucleated cells, estimated from reference gene primer amplification, were obtained. The protocol was immunoSEQ multiplex PCR, while the TCRdb copy is restricted to in-frame clones and leaves out a portion. The V and J calls and the clone size are those of that table, but D and trimming were determined from the DNA. Of around 71,000 clones detected, roughly 86% appear once; the ten largest clones hold about 1.9%. The CDR3 covers 13 residues. From germline, CDR1 is SGHAT and CDR2 FQDESV (reference sequence). V shed 5 bases, J shed 3 bases, and the junction held 4 bases outside the gene matches.

Input material: peripheral blood. This chain joins TRBV11-1 and TRBJ2-7; 7 bases agree with TRBD1. The sequence was collected from an older woman with acute or convalescent COVID-19. CDR3 sequence reads: CASSRDSIYEQYF. The CDR3, as DNA: TGTGCCAGCAGCCGGGACAGCATCTACGAGCAGTACTTC.